A single sample gave rise to the 16 T cell receptor beta chains below, sequenced in a study of shared clonotypes between healthy human individuals. Profiling relied on immunoSEQ multiplex PCR, and the TCRdb table lists in-frame clones only, not all of them. The sample lists around 700,000 clones, 74% seen once, with around 1.6% in the top ten. The source material was memory CD4+ T cells sorted from blood. The subset here: CD45RA-negative fraction. The receptors stem from a woman aged 30 to 39 in good health.

CDR3 bases: TGTGCCAGCAGCCTACTTGACAGGGGGAACACTGAAGCTTTCTTT. This encodes CASSLLDRGNTEAFF. The genes are TRBV5-6 and TRBJ1-1; 8 bases line up with TRBD1. Germline V lookup: CDR1 SGHDT, CDR2 YYEEEE. V was pared by 4 bases and J by 1 base, with 6 bases of the junction left unmatched. The CDR3 consists of 15 residues.

V and J are TRBV19 and TRBJ2-2; 10 bases are shared with TRBD2. Germline V gene lookup returns CDR1 LNHDA and CDR2 SQIVND (reference sequence). Unmatched junction bases numbered 13, after V lost 7 bases and J lost 5 bases. The CDR3 runs to 17 residues. For the CDR3, the DNA is TGTGCCAGTACTCCCACGCCAGCGGGAGGGGGGACCGGGGAGCTGTTTTTT. This sequence encodes CASTPTPAGGGTGELFF. The full variable domain, completed using reference TRBV19 and TRBJ2-2, is DGGITQSPKYLFRKEGQNVTLSCEQNLNHDAMYWYRQDPGQGLRLIYYSQIVNDFQKGDIAEGYSVSREKKESFPLTVTSAQKNPTAFYLCASTPTPAGGGTGELFFGEGSRLTVL.

The chain uses TRBV11-3 and TRBJ2-5, with D perhaps matching TRBD1 (6 bases). Germline V gene sequence: CDR1 SGHNT, CDR2 YENEEA. Deletions cut 3 bases from V and 4 bases from J, with 9 bases between. This CDR3 region has 13 residues. For the CDR3, the DNA is TGTGCCAGCAGCTTGCTGGACAGAGAGACCCAGTACTTC. As protein: CASSLLDRETQYF.

The J gene is TRBJ2-5, the V gene TRBV2; D is undetermined. With the DNA end fitting TRBJ2-7 better, the J assignment may be wrong. The germline V gene encodes CDR1 SNHLY and CDR2 FYNNEI. The CDR3 loop spans 12 amino acids. The CDR3 loop is CASSDERREQYF. For the CDR3, the DNA is TGTGCCAGCAGTGACGAACGCCGCGAGCAGTACTTC.

The rearrangement links TRBV5-1 to TRBJ2-1, with 8 bases lining up with TRBD2. CDR3 size: 14 residues. From germline, CDR1 is SGHRS and CDR2 YFSETQ. Losses at the gene ends were 4 bases for V and 8 bases for J; bases not matched to a gene: 8. The CDR3 protein is CASSQSGSWDEQFF. CDR3 sequence (DNA): TGCGCCAGCAGCCAGAGCGGGAGCTGGGATGAGCAGTTCTTC.

Remarks on this clone: At the DNA level, this CDR3 is encoded by other sequences in the same sample as well. This chain joins TRBV28 and TRBJ1-5; D perhaps matches TRBD1 (5 bases). The germline gives CDR1 MDHEN, CDR2 SYDVKM. CDR3 length: 14 amino acids. Trimming removed 7 bases from V and 0 bases from J, with 10 bases in between. The CDR3 reads CASKQGGSNQPQHF. CDR3 in DNA: TGTGCCAGCAAGCAGGGTGGTAGCAATCAGCCCCAGCATTTT.

The J gene is TRBJ2-1, the V gene TRBV6-1; either TRBD1 or TRBD2 may supply D (5 bases each). V was clipped by 6 bases and J by 0 bases, with 12 bases between them. CDR3 size: 15 residues. The germline gives CDR1 MNHNS, CDR2 SASEGT. CDR3 protein: CASRGTTGSYNEQFF. The CDR3 DNA is TGTGCCAGCAGGGGGACCACTGGCTCCTACAATGAGCAGTTCTTC.

Worth noting for this clone: This could be a read error, since a much larger clone is one nucleotide away. Other DNA sequences in the same sample also yield this CDR3. The rearrangement links TRBV5-1 to TRBJ1-3; no definite D call. V shed 4 bases and J shed 0 bases, with 8 bases lying between them. The CDR3 sequence is 14 residues long. In germline, CDR1 is SGHRS, CDR2 YFSETQ. CDR3 sequence: CASSPGTSGNTIYF. The CDR3, as DNA: TGCGCCAGCAGCCCCGGCACCTCTGGAAACACCATATATTTT.

CDR3 DNA: TGTGCCAGCAGTGAACTCCGACAAGAGACCCAGTACTTC. It is translated as CASSELRQETQYF. The chain carries TRBV6-1 and TRBJ2-5, with D unresolved. CDR1 MNHNS and CDR2 SASEGT come from the germline V gene. V dropped 2 bases and J dropped 2 bases, with 6 bases sitting between them. This CDR3 region has 13 residues.

The chain is built from TRBV6-5 and TRBJ1-1; 8 bases align to TRBD1. The V and J ends lost 10 bases and 1 base, in that order; junction bases with no gene match: 5. This CDR3 has 13 residues. Per the germline V gene, CDR1 is MNHEY and CDR2 is SVGAGI. The CDR3 DNA is TGTGCCATCCCAGGGGGCGGGAACACTGAAGCTTTCTTT. It yields the protein CAIPGGGNTEAFF.

V gene TRBV7-6 combines with J gene TRBJ2-3; 8 bases match TRBD2. The CDR3 loop spans 16 amino acids. V lost 5 bases and J lost 2; bases outside the gene matches: 9. The V gene's germline CDR1 is SGHVS and CDR2 FNYEAQ. CDR3 DNA sequence: TGTGCCAGCAGCCGCTATCAGCGGGAGAACACAGATACGCAGTATTTT. This gives the protein CASSRYQRENTDTQYF. The full variable domain, its missing parts supplied by reference TRBV7-6 and TRBJ2-3, is GAGVSQSPRYKVTKRGQDVALRCDPISGHVSLYWYRQALGQGPEFLTYFNYEAQQDKSGLPNDRFSAERPEGSISTLTIQRTEQRDSAMYRCASSRYQRENTDTQYFGPGTRLTVL.

This rearrangement joins TRBV28 to TRBJ2-3, with 8 bases matching TRBD2. After removal of 10 bases from V and 1 base from J, the junction contained 10 bases not matched to a gene. The CDR3 is 15 amino acids. In germline, CDR1 is MDHEN, CDR2 SYDVKM. The CDR3 sequence is CATTNSGIGTDTQYF. In DNA, the CDR3 is TGTGCCACCACAAATAGCGGGATAGGCACAGATACGCAGTATTTT.

In this sample, this clone turned up a few times. The chain carries TRBV2 and TRBJ1-2, with TRBD1 as a possible D gene (5 bases). This CDR3 comprises 14 residues. Germline V CDR1 and CDR2: SNHLY, FYNNEI. The V end lost 8 bases, the J end lost 1 base, and 14 bases lay between the germline ends. This CDR3 is CASARGADNYGYTF. The CDR3 DNA follows: TGTGCCAGCGCTCGCGGGGCCGATAACTATGGCTACACCTTC.

The rearrangement links TRBV30 to TRBJ1-2, with 7 bases fitting TRBD1. The V and J ends lost 3 bases and 4 bases, in that order; junction bases with no gene match: 20. This CDR3 has 18 amino acids. Germline V lookup: CDR1 GTSNPN, CDR2 SVGIG (reference sequence). CDR3 loop: CAWRLLVRTGYPIYGYTF. The CDR3 DNA reads as TGTGCCTGGAGACTCCTAGTCAGGACAGGATACCCCATCTATGGCTACACCTTC.

This clone was observed a single time. The chain has TRBV10-3 and TRBJ2-1, with D possibly TRBD2 on 6 matching bases. The germline V gene has CDR1 ENHRY and CDR2 SYGVKD. The ends were cut back, 3 bases at V and 7 bases at J, with 25 bases in the middle. The CDR3 has 18 residues. The CDR3 protein is CAISDPGSRAYGGNEQFF. The CDR3, as DNA: TGTGCCATCAGTGACCCCGGGAGTAGAGCCTACGGGGGAAATGAGCAGTTCTTC.

The chain recombines TRBV7-2 with TRBJ2-1, with 10 bases aligning to TRBD2. This CDR3 is built from 15 residues. J gave up 7 bases and V 4 bases, and 7 bases lay outside the gene matches. CDR1 SGHTA and CDR2 FQGNSA come from the germline V gene. CDR3 amino acids: CASSWGLATGNEQFF. CDR3 nucleotides: TGTGCCAGCAGCTGGGGACTAGCGACGGGTAATGAGCAGTTCTTC.